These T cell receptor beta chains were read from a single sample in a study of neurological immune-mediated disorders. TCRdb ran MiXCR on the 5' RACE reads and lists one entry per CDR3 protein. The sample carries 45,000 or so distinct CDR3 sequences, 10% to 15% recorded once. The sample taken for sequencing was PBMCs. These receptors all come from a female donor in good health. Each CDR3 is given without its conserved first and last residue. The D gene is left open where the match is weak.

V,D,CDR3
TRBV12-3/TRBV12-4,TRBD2,ASSPAAGDRTGELF
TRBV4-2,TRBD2,ASSQEGVGSGPTLETQY
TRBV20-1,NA,SARDRTGNEKLF
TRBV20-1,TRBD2,SARNLAGNEQF
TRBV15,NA,ATKAGSSGWGDEQF
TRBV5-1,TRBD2,ASSPARTSGSQETQY
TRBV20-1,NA,SASNGGTDTQY
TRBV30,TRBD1,AWSSGTGGEAF
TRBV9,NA,ARVRQCNQPQH
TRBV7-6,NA,ASSLDFLDTQY
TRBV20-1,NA,SARVEDSMNTEAF
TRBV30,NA,AWSPQDTQY
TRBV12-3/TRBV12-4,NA,ASSARDIANEQF
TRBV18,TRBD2,ASSRGLAGTTDTQY
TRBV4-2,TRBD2,ASRQEETSGGYNEQF
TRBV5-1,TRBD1,ASSLVMTGLSTDTQY
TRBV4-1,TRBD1,ASSQVQGDTEAF
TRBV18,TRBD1,ASLKMALRDRGRLCGETQY
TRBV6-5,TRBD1,ASSYGRAGGGNQPQH
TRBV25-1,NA,ASSDGGLYGYT
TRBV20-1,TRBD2,SASSTSGGGNEQF
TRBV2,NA,ASSDRWGRTEAF
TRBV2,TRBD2,ASNLAGTADTQY
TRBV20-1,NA,SAAGNYEQY
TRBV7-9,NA,ASSLDSDRFEQF
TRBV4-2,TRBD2,ASSLTSGSITDTQY
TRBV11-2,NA,ASSLSLNTEAF
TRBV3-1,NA,ASSLPESTDTQY
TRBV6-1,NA,ASSESAMRETQY
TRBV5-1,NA,ASSLHGPQSYEQY
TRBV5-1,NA,ASSLVWGEQY
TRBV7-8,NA,ASSFLWGEGGELF
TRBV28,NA,ASSSSTPPNYGYT
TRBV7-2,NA,ASSLQRNYGYT
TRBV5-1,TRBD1,ASRKTGDNSPLH
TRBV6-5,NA,ASRSTGTIGQY
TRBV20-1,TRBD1,SARDSQGIDNQLQH
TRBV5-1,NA,ASSRNSGTGANVLT
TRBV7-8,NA,ASSLEVRGDYGYT
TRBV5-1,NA,ASSESTDTQY
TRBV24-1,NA,ATSDLREYSNQPQH